Shown below are 31 T cell receptor beta chains from a single sample sequenced in a study of response to subunit inactivated influenza vaccine. MiXCR, run by TCRdb on the RT-PCR reads, gives a single entry per CDR3 protein. The data hold a few hundred thousand distinct CDR3 sequences, with approximately 15% observed a single time. The sample here was PBMCs from blood, taken approximately 12 days after vaccination. Every receptor here comes from a man aged 50-60 years who received an inactivated influenza vaccine.

This chain links TRBV7-2 with TRBJ2-3, with TRBD2 identical over 14 bases. Germline loops: CDR1 SGHTA, CDR2 FQGNSA. V dropped 5 bases and J dropped 6; count of bases not matched to a gene: 7. This CDR3 is 16 amino acids long. CDR3 coding DNA: TGTGCCAGCAGCACGGGACTAGCGGGAGTTAAGGATACGCAGTATTTT. Residues: CASSTGLAGVKDTQYF.

This clonotype was observed many times. The chain is built from TRBV5-1 and TRBJ2-1; maybe TRBD1 (6 bases). In germline, CDR1 is SGHRS, CDR2 YFSETQ. CDR3 size: 16 residues. V was clipped by 4 bases and J by 0 bases, with 14 bases between them. The CDR3 here is CASSLTGTTSYNEQFF. CDR3 DNA sequence: TGCGCCAGCAGCCTTACCGGGACAACCTCCTACAATGAGCAGTTCTTC.

This clonotype was seen a few times. V is TRBV24-1 and J is TRBJ2-1, with TRBD1 matching 9 bases. The CDR3 runs to 16 residues. J gave up 4 bases and V 3 bases, and 6 bases lay outside the gene matches. Per germline, CDR1 KGHDR and CDR2 SFDVKD. The CDR3 DNA follows: TGTGCCACCAGTGATCCGGGGACAGGGCAGTACAATGAGCAGTTCTTC. This encodes CATSDPGTGQYNEQFF.

As regards this clonotype: One end of the junction is discordant with germline, which a read error may explain. The V and J genes are TRBV28 and TRBJ2-5, with D possibly matching TRBD1 (5 bases). The germline gives CDR1 MDHEN, CDR2 SYDVKM. The CDR3 loop spans 11 amino acids. The CDR3 reads CASSLGAEMNF. The CDR3 DNA is TGTGCCAGCAGTTTAGGGGCAGAGATGAACTTC.

Only a few counts were recorded for this clonotype. The V call is TRBV5-4, the J call TRBJ2-1; weak D call: TRBD2 (6 bases). V gave up 5 bases and J gave up 7 bases, with 19 bases separating them. The CDR3 has 15 residues. Germline-derived CDR1 and CDR2 are SGHNT and YYREEE (reference sequence). The CDR3 region is CASSFGGGGQNEQFF. In DNA form, the CDR3 reads TGTGCCAGCAGTTTCGGCGGTGGAGGGCAGAATGAGCAGTTCTTC.

The V gene is TRBV28, the J gene TRBJ2-2; unclear D gene. CDR1 and CDR2 from the germline V gene are MDHEN and SYDVKM. Trimming pared 2 bases from V and 6 bases from J, leaving 7 bases between. The CDR3 covers 13 residues. The CDR3 DNA follows: TGTGCCAGCAGTTTAACCCAGGCCGGGGAGCTGTTTTTT. It translates to CASSLTQAGELFF. Filled out from reference TRBV28 and TRBJ2-2, the complete variable domain reads DVKVTQSSRYLVKRTGEKVFLECVQDMDHENMFWYRQDPGLGLRLIYFSYDVKMKEKGDIPEGYSVSREKKERFSLILESASTNQTSMYLCASSLTQAGELFFGEGSRLTVL.

The genes are TRBV7-2 and TRBJ2-7; D call uncertain. CDR3 size: 14 residues. Trimming shortened V by 6 bases and J by 0 bases, and 12 bases separated the two germline ends. Germline lookup yields CDR1 SGHTA and CDR2 FQGNSA. CDR3 protein: CASSTVHSSYEQYF. In DNA, the CDR3 is TGTGCCAGCAGTACAGTCCACAGCTCCTACGAGCAGTACTTC.

The table lists this clonotype with a few counts. The rearrangement joins TRBV2 to TRBJ2-7; D gene unclear. Germline CDR1 SNHLY, CDR2 FYNNEI. V was cut by 5 bases and J by 3 bases, with 11 bases left in between. CDR3 length: 13 amino acids. The CDR3 DNA reads TGTGCCAGCAGTCGAAGTCGAAACTACGAGCAGTACTTC. Translated, it gives CASSRSRNYEQYF.

This clonotype came up many times. V is TRBV9 and J is TRBJ2-3, with a weak D call TRBD2 (6 bases). The CDR3 runs to 15 residues. V gave up 4 bases and J gave up 4 bases, with 16 bases separating them. Germline lookup yields CDR1 SGDLS and CDR2 YYNGEE. Here the CDR3 reads CASSSSGLHPDTQYF. CDR3 in DNA: TGTGCCAGCAGCTCCTCGGGACTCCACCCAGATACGCAGTATTTT.

The chain recombines TRBV2 with TRBJ2-1, with TRBD2 as a possible D gene (6 bases). Germline V gene sequence: CDR1 SNHLY, CDR2 FYNNEI. Trimming pared 9 bases from V and 8 bases from J, leaving 17 bases between. There are 13 residues in the CDR3. The CDR3 loop is CARGPLGSYEQFF. CDR3 coding DNA: TGTGCCAGAGGCCCACTCGGGAGTTATGAGCAGTTCTTC.

This clonotype was seen ten or more times. The J gene is TRBJ1-5, the V gene TRBV5-1; D gene unclear. Germline values: CDR1 SGHRS, CDR2 YFSETQ. V was clipped by 2 bases and J by 5 bases, with 8 bases between them. This CDR3 is built from 13 residues. The CDR3 DNA is TGCGCCAGCAGCTTTGGAAGGGATCAGCCCCAGCATTTT. Encoded protein: CASSFGRDQPQHF. Combining the CDR3 with reference TRBV5-1 and TRBJ1-5 gives the whole variable domain KAGVTQTPRYLIKTRGQQVTLSCSPISGHRSVSWYQQTPGQGLQFLFEYFSETQRNKGNFPGRFSGRQFSNSRSEMNVSTLELGDSALYLCASSFGRDQPQHFGDGTRLSIL.

The sample holds a few counts of this clonotype. This sequence joins TRBV4-1 and TRBJ1-1; TRBD1 aligns across 8 bases. The CDR3 loop spans 14 amino acids. Germline assignment: CDR1 MGHRA and CDR2 YSYEKL. V shed 6 bases and J 4 bases; nucleotides not matched to a gene: 7. The CDR3 sequence: CASRDRGVGTEAFF. The CDR3 coding sequence is TGCGCCAGCAGAGACAGGGGCGTCGGCACTGAAGCTTTCTTT.

This clonotype was recorded many times. The chain employs TRBV29-1 and TRBJ1-1; 9 positions agree with TRBD1. CDR1 SQVTM and CDR2 ANQGSEA come from the germline V gene. The CDR3 extends over 14 amino acids. V lost 4 bases to trimming and J lost 6 bases; unmatched junction nucleotides: 9. The CDR3 DNA is TGCAGCGTTGGGGGGGGACAGGGAGGCCCTGAAGCTTTCTTT. Amino acid sequence: CSVGGGQGGPEAFF.

The chain links TRBV5-1 to TRBJ2-3; 9 bases agree with TRBD2. The CDR3 extends over 16 amino acids. V gave up 2 bases and J gave up 3 bases; unmatched junction bases: 7. Germline CDR1 is SGHRS and CDR2 is YFSETQ. CDR3 DNA sequence: TGCGCCAGCAGCTTCCTTCTAGCGGGACGGACAGATACGCAGTATTTT. Translated, it gives CASSFLLAGRTDTQYF.

The table lists this clonotype with a few counts. The rearrangement links TRBV12-3 or TRBV12-4 to TRBJ2-5; 14 bases agree with TRBD2. The CDR3 consists of 16 residues. The trim removed 5 bases at V and 6 bases at J, leaving 8 bases unmatched. CDR3 amino acids: CASSPGTSGSRQTQYF. Written as DNA, the CDR3 is TGTGCCAGCAGTCCAGGGACTAGCGGGAGTCGGCAGACCCAGTACTTC.

The chain couples TRBV15 to TRBJ2-5, with 8 positions matching TRBD1. CDR1 LNHNV and CDR2 YYDKDF come from the germline V gene (reference sequence). The CDR3 sequence is 16 residues long. The V and J ends lost 0 bases and 5 bases, in that order; junction bases with no gene match: 8. This chain's CDR3 is CATSRDMQGARETQYF. The CDR3 DNA follows: TGTGCCACCAGCAGAGATATGCAGGGGGCTCGGGAGACCCAGTACTTC.

The chain carries TRBV9 and TRBJ2-2; D is unclear. Looked up from germline, CDR1 is SGDLS and CDR2 is YYNGEE. Trimming left V 0 bases short and J 0 bases short, with 3 bases between. The CDR3 extends over 14 amino acids. The DNA for the CDR3 is TGTGCCAGCAGCGTAGACCCGAACACCGGGGAGCTGTTTTTT. Translating gives CASSVDPNTGELFF.

This clonotype was seen a few times. The chain joins TRBV10-2 to TRBJ2-5; D may be TRBD1 or TRBD2 (5 bases each). V lost 10 bases, J lost 1 base, and 13 bases lay in between. CDR3 length: 13 amino acids. Germline V gene lookup returns CDR1 WSHSY and CDR2 SAAADI. CDR3 sequence: CATLRGPQETQYF. The CDR3 nucleotides read TGCGCCACCCTCCGGGGACCCCAAGAGACCCAGTACTTC.

This clonotype was detected many times. V is TRBV29-1 and J is TRBJ1-2, with D uncertain. The CDR3 sequence is 11 residues long. Trimming removed 0 bases from V and 9 bases from J, with 8 bases in between. Germline loops: CDR1 SQVTM, CDR2 ANQGSEA. CDR3 bases: TGCAGCGTTGAAGAAGGTCGTAGCTACACCTTC. It specifies CSVEEGRSYTF.

This clonotype was seen a handful of times. The germline gene is not matched at one end of the junction; a read error may be the cause. J is TRBJ1-1 and V is TRBV3-1, with 8 bases that match TRBD1. This CDR3 region has 15 residues. Per germline, CDR1 LGHDT and CDR2 YNNKEL (reference sequence). The CDR3 coding sequence is TGTGCAAGCAGCCAGGGGGCCCTGGGGAACACTGAAGCTTTCTTT. Protein: CASSQGALGNTEAFF.

V is TRBV12-3 or TRBV12-4 and J is TRBJ2-5; possible D gene TRBD1, 6 bases. This CDR3 comprises 15 residues. V was shortened by 5 bases and J by 2 bases, with 15 bases between the two germline ends. The CDR3 spells CASSRRTTGQETQYF. DNA of the CDR3: TGTGCCAGCAGTCGACGTACGACAGGTCAAGAGACCCAGTACTTC.

The chain combines TRBV11-2 with TRBJ1-3; D is ambiguous. Trimming took off 5 bases at V and 11 bases at J, with 13 bases between the two ends. This CDR3 is built from 12 residues. Germline CDR1 is SGHAT and CDR2 is FQNNGV. The CDR3 nucleotides read TGTGCCAGCAGCCCCCGAACTGTCGCCATATATTTT. Its translation is CASSPRTVAIYF.

This sequence joins TRBV7-8 and TRBJ2-6, with a tentative D call TRBD1 (5 bases). The length of the CDR3 is 15 residues. Germline V gives CDR1 SGHVS, CDR2 FQNEAQ. Trimming removed 1 base from V and 9 bases from J, with 13 bases in between. This chain's CDR3 is CASSLGQKVYNVLTF. DNA of the CDR3: TGTGCCAGCAGCTTAGGACAGAAAGTGTACAACGTCCTGACTTTC.

At least ten counts were recorded for this clonotype. The chain recombines TRBV7-9 with TRBJ2-3, with D possibly being TRBD1 (5 bases). There are 13 residues in the CDR3. The germline CDR1 and CDR2 sequences are SEHNR and FQNEAQ (reference sequence). Trimming pared 5 bases from V and 0 bases from J, leaving 6 bases between. CDR3 bases: TGTGCCAGCAGCCGACAGAGCACAGATACGCAGTATTTT. It is translated as CASSRQSTDTQYF.

The J gene is TRBJ2-2, the V gene TRBV7-3, with D unresolved. Germline CDR1 is SGHTA and CDR2 is FQGTGA. This CDR3 is built from 14 residues. Trimming left V 9 bases short and J 0 bases short, with 11 bases between. CDR3 in DNA: TGTGCCAGTTCAAGGGTGGCGAACACCGGGGAGCTGTTTTTT. Protein: CASSRVANTGELFF.

This sequence joins TRBV18 and TRBJ2-1; maybe TRBD2 (6 bases). CDR1 KGHSH and CDR2 LQKENI come from the germline V gene. Trimming cost V 1 base and J 10 bases, with 14 bases left between them. CDR3 size: 14 residues. The CDR3 protein is CASSPRREGSEQFF. CDR3 nucleotides: TGTGCCAGCTCACCACGGCGGGAAGGGTCGGAGCAGTTCTTC. The complete variable domain, with remaining parts taken from reference TRBV18 and TRBJ2-1, reads NAGVMQNPRHLVRRRGQEARLRCSPMKGHSHVYWYRQLPEEGLKFMVYLQKENIIDESGMPKERFSAEFPKEGPSILRIQQVVRGDSAAYFCASSPRREGSEQFFGPGTRLTVL.

This clonotype was found a few times. This chain joins TRBV12-3 or TRBV12-4 and TRBJ2-1; 12 bases fit TRBD2. The CDR3 has 15 amino acids. The V gene end was trimmed by 1 base and the J gene end by 9 bases; junction bases not matched to a gene: 4. CDR3 in DNA: TGTGCCAGCAGTTTAGGACTAGCGGGAGTTAGTGAGCAGTTCTTC. Its translation is CASSLGLAGVSEQFF.

The chain employs TRBV7-3 and TRBJ2-2; 7 nucleotides align to TRBD1. Germline CDR1 and CDR2: SGHTA and FQGTGA. The CDR3 is made up of 13 amino acids. The ends lost 5 bases at V and 8 bases at J; junction bases unmatched: 5. The CDR3 is CASSDRVDGELFF. Here the CDR3 DNA reads TGTGCCAGCAGCGACAGGGTAGATGGGGAGCTGTTTTTT.

In this sample, this clonotype turned up a few times. The chain couples TRBV3-1 to TRBJ2-3; 7 bases line up with TRBD2. CDR3 length: 18 residues. J lost 2 bases, V lost 0 bases, and 11 bases had no gene match. Germline CDR1 is LGHDT and CDR2 is YNNKEL (reference sequence). The CDR3 DNA reads as TGTGCCAGCAGCCAAGAACCCCCTGGCGGGGGATTCACAGATACGCAGTATTTT. Its protein product is CASSQEPPGGGFTDTQYF.

This clonotype showed up just a few times. The chain joins TRBV28 to TRBJ2-5, with 9 bases identical to TRBD2. Germline V gene data show CDR1 as MDHEN and CDR2 as SYDVKM. The CDR3 has 14 amino acids. The trim removed 5 bases at V and 4 bases at J, leaving 5 bases unmatched. CDR3 nucleotide sequence: TGTGCCAGCAGTGGCGGGAGGGGCCCAGAGACCCAGTACTTC. Protein: CASSGGRGPETQYF.

Only a few counts were recorded for this clonotype. V and J are TRBV20-1 and TRBJ2-5, with 9 bases fitting TRBD1. Germline-derived CDR1 and CDR2 are DFQATT and SNEGSKA (reference sequence). J lost 5 bases, V lost 4 bases, and 8 bases had no gene match. This CDR3 comprises 14 residues. CDR3 amino acids: CSATKQGARETQYF. The CDR3 nucleotides are TGCAGTGCTACGAAACAGGGGGCGCGGGAGACCCAGTACTTC.